The clone carrying this T cell receptor beta chain counts as medium-sized. Its antigen is still unknown. The TCR beta CDR3 region underwent multiplex PCR amplification with 32 V and 13 J primers. TCRdb ran MiXCR on the multiplex PCR reads and lists one entry per CDR3 protein. The table lists some 10,000 distinct CDR3 sequences, less than 30% of them singletons. The template consisted of bulk tumor genomic DNA, with about 640 ng used per sample. In surgery, several biopsies were collected from each primary tumor at widely spaced sites. Before undergoing curative surgery, patients had newly diagnosed non-small cell lung cancer that was untreated. This sample was included in a study of immune heterogeneity within non-small cell lung tumors. Study-wide results and limits: Within a patient, dominant CDR3 beta clonotypes were shared across sites, though different locations had unique frequent clones. Between individual patients, the high-frequency T-cell receptor beta clonotypes largely differed.

V lost 5 bases and J lost 1, with 17 bases in between. The CDR3 has 17 residues. CDR1 is MNHNS and CDR2 is SASEGT in the germline V gene. The sample taken for sequencing was lung tumor tissue. The gene calls are TRBV6-1 and TRBJ2-2; D gene uncertain. The TCR originated in a man aged 50 to 60 with non-small cell lung cancer. DNA of the CDR3: TGTGCCAGCAGTTACGATGGGCGGATACAGAACACCGGGGAGCTGTTTTTT. This translates into CASSYDGRIQNTGELFF.